This T cell receptor (beta chain) originates from a study of shared clonotypes between healthy human individuals. Looking at the study overall: Donors, aged 18 to 49, were a couple of women and three men. Notes on the study in general: Blood alone was sampled, and tissue repertoires likely differ. Larger estimated richness was generally seen in naive subsets than in memory subsets.

Profiled with immunoSEQ multiplex PCR; TCRdb holds only in-frame clones, not every one. The sample comprises about 2 million clones, just under 95% of which are singletons, and approximately 1% rests with the top ten. As to this clone: Its target is unknown.

CD8 cells regarded as naive lacked CD45RO, were positively chosen for CCR7, and omitted terminally differentiated effector memory CD45RA+ cells. Germline lookup yields CDR1 SNHLY and CDR2 FYNNEI. V dropped 2 bases and J dropped 0 bases, with 8 bases sitting between them. The CDR3 covers 15 residues. Sequencing input: naive CD8+ T cells sorted from blood. This TCR came from a man between 18 and 35 years old in good health. The rearrangement joins TRBV2 to TRBJ1-3, with a possible D match to TRBD1 (5 bases). CDR3 region: CASSEKGISGNTIYF. DNA of the CDR3: TGTGCCAGCAGTGAAAAGGGGATCTCTGGAAACACCATATATTTT.